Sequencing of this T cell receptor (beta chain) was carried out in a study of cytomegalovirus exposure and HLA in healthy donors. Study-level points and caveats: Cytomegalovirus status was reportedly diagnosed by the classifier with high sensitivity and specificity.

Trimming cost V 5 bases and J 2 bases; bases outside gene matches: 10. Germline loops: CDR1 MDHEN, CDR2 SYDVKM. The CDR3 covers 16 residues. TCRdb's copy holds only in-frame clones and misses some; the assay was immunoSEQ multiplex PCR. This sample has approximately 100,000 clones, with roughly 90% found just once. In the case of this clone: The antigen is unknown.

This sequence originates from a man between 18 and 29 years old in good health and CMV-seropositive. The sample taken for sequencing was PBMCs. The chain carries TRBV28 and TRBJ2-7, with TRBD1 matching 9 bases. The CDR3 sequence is CASSLPDRGLTYEQYF. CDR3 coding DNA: TGTGCCAGCAGTCTCCCGGACAGGGGATTAACCTACGAGCAGTACTTC.